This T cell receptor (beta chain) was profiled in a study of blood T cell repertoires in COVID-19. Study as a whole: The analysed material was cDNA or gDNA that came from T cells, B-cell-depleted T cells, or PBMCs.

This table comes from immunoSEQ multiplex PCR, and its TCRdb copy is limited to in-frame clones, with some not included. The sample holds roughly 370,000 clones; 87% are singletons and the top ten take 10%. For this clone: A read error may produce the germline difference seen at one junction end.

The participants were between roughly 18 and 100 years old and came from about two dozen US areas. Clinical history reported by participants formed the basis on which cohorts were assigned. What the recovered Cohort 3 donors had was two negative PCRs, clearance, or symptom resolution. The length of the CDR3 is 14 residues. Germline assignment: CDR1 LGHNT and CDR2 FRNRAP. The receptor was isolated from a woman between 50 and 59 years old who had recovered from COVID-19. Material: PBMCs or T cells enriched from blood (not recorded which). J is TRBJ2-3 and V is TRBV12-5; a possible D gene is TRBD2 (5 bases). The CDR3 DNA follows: TGTGCTAGTGGTCTGGTGGAGGGCACAGATACGCAGTATTTT. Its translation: CASGLVEGTDTQYF.